These 15 T cell receptor beta chains were sequenced from one sample in a study of T-cell memory formation after mild COVID-19. Each CDR3 protein gets one entry after TCRdb re-called the 5' RACE reads with MiXCR. The table lists roughly 380,000 distinct CDR3 sequences, around 27% of them singletons. Specimen: PBMCs or a T cell subset sorted from them (not recorded which). The receptors were gathered from an adult woman who had mild COVID-19 (a few samples of this study predate the infection). Cell type and time point are not known.

This rearrangement joins TRBV28 to TRBJ1-5; perhaps TRBD1 as D (5 bases). Trimming stripped 5 bases from V and 0 bases from J, with 17 bases between. Germline CDR1 and CDR2: MDHEN and SYDVKM. This CDR3 contains 17 residues. The CDR3 is CASSGGETAYSNQPQHF. The CDR3 DNA is TGTGCCAGCAGTGGGGGTGAGACAGCTTATAGCAATCAGCCCCAGCATTTT.

This clonotype was seen a handful of times. This rearrangement joins TRBV12-3 or TRBV12-4 to TRBJ1-2; D ambiguous. V was trimmed by 3 bases and J by 8 bases, leaving 13 bases between them. The CDR3 runs 13 residues. CDR3 nucleotide sequence: TGTGCCAGCAGTTTTGGGCTCGGCGGCGGCTACACCTTC. Translating it yields CASSFGLGGGYTF.

The chain employs TRBV5-1 and TRBJ2-5; D is ambiguous. CDR1 is SGHRS, CDR2 YFSETQ, per germline. The CDR3 spans 13 residues. The V gene lost 3 bases and the J gene lost 2 bases, with 8 bases spanning the gap. This CDR3 is CASSYGVQETQYF. In DNA, the CDR3 is TGCGCCAGCAGCTACGGAGTACAAGAGACCCAGTACTTC.

This clonotype is a singleton in its sample. The rearrangement joins TRBV10-2 to TRBJ1-1; no reliable D call. In germline, CDR1 is WSHSY, CDR2 SAAADI. This CDR3 spans 14 amino acids. V was cut by 6 bases and J by 1 base, with 12 bases left in between. The CDR3 sequence is CASRPGPSNTEAFF. The CDR3 DNA reads as TGCGCCAGCAGACCCGGGCCCTCGAACACTGAAGCTTTCTTT.

A few counts support this clonotype. V usage is TRBV30 and J usage is TRBJ2-5, with 9 bases aligning to TRBD2. V gave up 5 bases and J gave up 5 bases; unmatched junction bases: 6. Germline CDR1 reads GTSNPN; CDR2 reads SVGIG (reference sequence). CDR3 size: 13 residues. The CDR3 loop reads CAWGGLAKETQYF. In DNA form, the CDR3 reads TGTGCCTGGGGGGGACTAGCAAAGGAGACCCAGTACTTC.

The chain's CDR3 is CASSPRLTSGINEQFF. The CDR3 DNA sequence: TGTGCCAGCAGCCCCAGGCTGACTAGCGGGATCAATGAGCAGTTCTTC. The chain employs TRBV7-2 and TRBJ2-1; 11 bases align to TRBD2. V was pared by 5 bases and J by 6 bases, with 9 bases of the junction left unmatched. Germline V CDR1 and CDR2: SGHTA, FQGNSA. CDR3 length: 16 residues.

This clonotype was seen only a few times. The chain is built from TRBV7-9 and TRBJ2-5, with TRBD1 identical over 10 bases. Germline V CDR1 and CDR2: SEHNR, FQNEAQ (reference sequence). The V segment lost 2 bases and the J segment 5 bases; nucleotides outside the gene matches: 11. CDR3 length: 17 amino acids. This CDR3 is CASSLPNRQGARETQYF. The CDR3 DNA reads as TGTGCCAGCAGCTTACCGAACCGACAGGGGGCGAGGGAGACCCAGTACTTC.

In this sample, this clonotype turned up a few times. The V and J genes are TRBV29-1 and TRBJ2-3, with 14 bases matching TRBD2. CDR3 length equals 15 residues. Per germline, CDR1 SQVTM and CDR2 ANQGSEA. V lost 7 bases and J lost 5; bases outside the gene matches: 8. The CDR3 loop reads CSGRGLAGAGDTQYF. In DNA form, the CDR3 reads TGCAGCGGCCGGGGACTAGCGGGAGCCGGAGATACGCAGTATTTT.

V and J are TRBV3-1 and TRBJ2-2; no definite D call. Looked up from germline, CDR1 is LGHDT and CDR2 is YNNKEL (reference sequence). Trimming left V 4 bases short and J 6 bases short, with 6 bases between. The CDR3 length is 12 residues. The CDR3: CASSLLSGELFF. Here the CDR3 DNA reads TGTGCCAGCAGCCTTTTATCCGGGGAGCTGTTTTTT.

In this sample, this clonotype turned up a few times. The chain carries TRBV6-6 and TRBJ2-6; 7 bases line up with TRBD1. This CDR3 is built from 15 residues. CDR1 MNHNY and CDR2 SVGAGI come from the germline V gene (reference sequence). With 9 bases clipped from V and 3 bases from J, the junction kept 8 bases outside the gene matches. In nucleotides, the CDR3 is TGTGCCAGTCGGAACAGGGGTTTTGGGGCCAACGTCCTGACTTTC. This encodes CASRNRGFGANVLTF.

The chain links TRBV29-1 to TRBJ2-5; tentative D call: TRBD1 (6 bases). Deletions cut 6 bases from V and 2 bases from J, with 22 bases between. This CDR3 region has 16 residues. Per the germline V gene, CDR1 is SQVTM and CDR2 is ANQGSEA. DNA of the CDR3: TGCAGCGTGGAACAGGGATTCACGGGGCTTCAAGAGACCCAGTACTTC. It yields the protein CSVEQGFTGLQETQYF. Using reference TRBV29-1 and TRBJ2-5 for the parts outside the CDR3, the full variable domain is SAVISQKPSRDICQRGTSLTIQCQVDSQVTMMFWYRQQPGQSLTLIATANQGSEATYESGFVIDKFPISRPNLTFSTLTVSNMSPEDSSIYLCSVEQGFTGLQETQYFGPGTRLLVL.

V gene TRBV9 combines with J gene TRBJ1-1, with D perhaps matching TRBD1 (5 bases). Germline V lookup: CDR1 SGDLS, CDR2 YYNGEE. The CDR3 is 15 amino acids. V lost 0 bases and J lost 1, with 10 bases in between. The CDR3 protein is CASSVAPGENTEAFF. As DNA, the CDR3 is TGTGCCAGCAGCGTAGCCCCGGGGGAGAACACTGAAGCTTTCTTT.

This clonotype was seen only a few times. The rearrangement uses TRBV24-1 and TRBJ1-2; the D gene is possibly TRBD1 (6 bases). The CDR3 runs to 14 residues. Germline V gene sequence: CDR1 KGHDR, CDR2 SFDVKD. V lost 3 bases to trimming and J lost 6 bases, with 13 bases between them. Written as DNA, the CDR3 is TGTGCCACCAGTGATCCGGGTAACAGGGATGGCTACACCTTC. Its translation: CATSDPGNRDGYTF.

The CDR3 nucleotides are TGCGCCAGCAGCTCCTCAGGGGGTTCTCCTGAAAAACTGTTTTTT. Translation gives CASSSSGGSPEKLFF. V is TRBV5-1 and J is TRBJ1-4, with 7 nucleotides matching TRBD1. Germline trimming cut 3 bases from V and 7 bases from J; bases unmatched to any gene: 9. The CDR3 spans 15 residues. Germline-derived CDR1 and CDR2 are SGHRS and YFSETQ.

The CDR3 loop is CASSQESTALPKFF. CDR3 nucleotide sequence: TGCGCCAGCAGCCAAGAGTCGACGGCCCTCCCCAAGTTCTTC. The chain carries TRBV4-3 and TRBJ2-1; D is unclear. V was cut by 0 bases and J by 14 bases, with 17 bases left in between. Germline V lookup: CDR1 LGHNA, CDR2 YSLEER. There are 14 residues in the CDR3.